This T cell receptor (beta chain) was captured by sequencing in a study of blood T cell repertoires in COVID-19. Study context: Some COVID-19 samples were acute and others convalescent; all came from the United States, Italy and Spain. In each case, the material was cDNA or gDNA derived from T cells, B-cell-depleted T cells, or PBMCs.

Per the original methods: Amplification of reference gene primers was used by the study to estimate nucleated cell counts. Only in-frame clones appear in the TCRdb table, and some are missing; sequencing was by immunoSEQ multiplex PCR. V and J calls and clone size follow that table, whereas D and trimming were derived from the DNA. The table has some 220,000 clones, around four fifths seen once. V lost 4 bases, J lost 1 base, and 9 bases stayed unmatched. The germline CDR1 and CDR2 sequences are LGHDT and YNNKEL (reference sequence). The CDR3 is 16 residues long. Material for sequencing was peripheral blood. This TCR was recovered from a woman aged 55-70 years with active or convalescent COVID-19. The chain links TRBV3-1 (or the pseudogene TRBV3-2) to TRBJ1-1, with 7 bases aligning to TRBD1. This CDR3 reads CASSPRQGERNTEAFF. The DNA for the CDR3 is TGTGCCAGCAGCCCACGACAGGGCGAAAGGAACACTGAAGCTTTCTTT.